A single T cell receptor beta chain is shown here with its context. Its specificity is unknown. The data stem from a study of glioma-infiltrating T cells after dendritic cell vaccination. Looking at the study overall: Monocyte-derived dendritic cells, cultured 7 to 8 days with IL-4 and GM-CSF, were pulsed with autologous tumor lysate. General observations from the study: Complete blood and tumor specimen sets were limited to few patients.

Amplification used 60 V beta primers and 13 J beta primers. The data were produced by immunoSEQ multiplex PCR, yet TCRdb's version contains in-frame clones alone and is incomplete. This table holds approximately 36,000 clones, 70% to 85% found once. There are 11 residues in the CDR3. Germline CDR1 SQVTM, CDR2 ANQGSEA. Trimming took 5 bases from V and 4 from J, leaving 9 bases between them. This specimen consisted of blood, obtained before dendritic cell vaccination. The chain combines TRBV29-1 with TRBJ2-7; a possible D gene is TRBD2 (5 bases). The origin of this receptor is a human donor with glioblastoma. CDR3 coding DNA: TGCAGCGTTCGGGGTGTGTACGAGCAGTACTTC. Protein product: CSVRGVYEQYF.